This record looks at one TCR beta chain sequence and its context. The target antigen is unknown. The data are from a study of early T cells in non-severe SARS-CoV-2 infection. Study overall: Sequencing of unsorted whole blood was done on bulk RNA, leaving chains unpaired.

Attachment of unique molecular identifiers was made to individual cDNA molecules. TCRdb used MiXCR to reprocess the 5' RACE reads, holding one entry per CDR3 protein. The sample includes 25,000 to 35,000 distinct CDR3 sequences, 4.7% of them seen just once. V lost 1 base, J lost 7 bases, and 8 bases stayed unmatched. The CDR3 has 15 residues. Per the germline V gene, CDR1 is SGHVS and CDR2 is FQNEAQ. General observations from the study: Missing private and CD4 specificities, VDJdb matching favored anti-spike CD8 responses.

The sequenced material came from whole blood. The TCR was taken from an adult who was a healthcare worker with PCR-confirmed SARS-CoV-2 infection or an uninfected control (not recorded which). The chain couples TRBV7-8 to TRBJ2-7; 9 bases match TRBD2. The CDR3 DNA follows: TGTGCCAGCAGCTTAGGTGGTAGCGGGGGAGGGGAGCAGTACTTC. Translation: CASSLGGSGGGEQYF. The full variable domain, its missing parts supplied by reference TRBV7-8 and TRBJ2-7, is GAGVSQSPRYKVAKRGQDVALRCDPISGHVSLFWYQQALGQGPEFLTYFQNEAQLDKSGLPSDRFFAERPEGSVSTLKIQRTQQEDSAVYLCASSLGGSGGGEQYFGPGTRLTVT.